What follows is one T cell receptor (beta chain) and its context. No antigen is known for it. The data were obtained in a study of shared clonotypes between healthy human individuals. Study conclusions and caveats: Non-shared clonotypes had lower generation probabilities than clonotypes shared by all four sorted-subset donors.

This CDR3 is 12 amino acids long. Germline V gene lookup returns CDR1 SGDLS and CDR2 YYNGEE. Trimming cost V 3 bases and J 7 bases, with 7 bases left between them. In the source study's methods: As immunoSEQ supplied junction-only sequences (without quality scores), filtering differed. Sequencing used immunoSEQ multiplex PCR; TCRdb keeps in-frame clones, though not all of them. That table supplies the V and J calls and clone size; D and trimming were determined from the DNA. Found here are fewer than 350,000 clones, more than 75% of them singletons; the top ten hold 16%. The chain recombines TRBV9 with TRBJ2-2, with D hard to call. This sequence originates from a man aged 18 to 29 in good health. Sequenced material: memory CD8+ T cells sorted from blood. Stated subset: CD45RO+ cells pooled with CCR7-negative TemRA cells. The CDR3 DNA is TGTGCCAGCAGCGCCCTTTTCGGGGAGCTGTTTTTT. Amino acid sequence: CASSALFGELFF.